The 13 T cell receptor beta chains below come from one sample, sequenced in a study of T cells in Graves' hyperthyroidism and ophthalmopathy. Amplification yielded TCR beta CDR3 regions, with RNA transcripts as the source. When the TCR CDR3 underwent first-round RT-PCR, the HTBI primer set was used. MiXCR, applied by TCRdb to the multiplex PCR reads, yields one record per CDR3 protein. The sample has approximately 610,000 distinct CDR3 sequences, approximately 14% seen once; the top ten hold approximately 4.3%. The specimen sequenced was blood. The receptors were sampled from a woman between 40 and 55 years old with Graves' ophthalmopathy.

This clonotype was seen at least ten times. The V call is TRBV2, the J call TRBJ1-1; no clear D gene. The CDR3 extends over 13 amino acids. The germline gives CDR1 SNHLY, CDR2 FYNNEI. V lost 4 bases to trimming and J lost 1 base, with 7 bases between them. CDR3 nucleotides: TGTGCCAGCAGTGGTCTGGAGAACACTGAAGCTTTCTTT. As protein: CASSGLENTEAFF.

This clonotype came up many times. This chain links TRBV2 with TRBJ1-5, with D possibly TRBD1 on 5 matching bases. Trimming removed 7 bases at V and 7 bases at J, with 17 bases between. CDR3 length: 14 amino acids. Germline loops: CDR1 SNHLY, CDR2 FYNNEI. The CDR3 loop is CASNWDVAGQPQHF. The CDR3 bases are TGTGCCAGCAATTGGGACGTAGCTGGCCAGCCCCAGCATTTT. The entire variable domain, with the rest obtained from reference TRBV2 and TRBJ1-5, is as follows: EPEVTQTPSHQVTQMGQEVILRCVPISNHLYFYWYRQILGQKVEFLVSFYNNEISEKSEIFDDQFSVERPDGSNFTLKIRSTKLEDSAMYFCASNWDVAGQPQHFGDGTRLSIL.

The chain joins TRBV6-2 or TRBV6-3 to TRBJ2-7; no reliable D call. Germline-derived CDR1 and CDR2 are MNHEY and SVGEGT. The V and J ends lost 0 bases and 3 bases respectively, with 9 bases between them. The CDR3 has 14 residues. The CDR3 loop reads CASSYSRILYEQYF. The CDR3 DNA sequence: TGTGCCAGCAGTTACTCTAGGATACTCTACGAGCAGTACTTC.

This clonotype was observed many times. The chain employs TRBV6-2 or TRBV6-3 and TRBJ1-5; unclear D gene. This CDR3 comprises 15 residues. The ends were cut back, 5 bases at V and 0 bases at J, with 11 bases in the middle. Germline V gives CDR1 MNHEY, CDR2 SVGEGT. CDR3 bases: TGTGCCAGCAGTCCGCGGAGTAGTAGCAATCAGCCCCAGCATTTT. It yields the protein CASSPRSSSNQPQHF.

This clonotype is a singleton in its sample. The junction departs from the called germline gene at one end, perhaps through a read error. The chain links TRBV28 to TRBJ2-7, with TRBD1 matching over 9 bases. Germline CDR1 is MDHEN and CDR2 is SYDVKM. There are 15 residues in the CDR3. The CDR3 DNA follows: TGTGTCAGCAGTCCAAGACAGGGGGTAGGCCTCGAGCAGTACTTC. Protein: CVSSPRQGVGLEQYF. The full variable domain, rest sourced from reference TRBV28 and TRBJ2-7, is DVKVTQSSRYLVKRTGEKVFLECVQDMDHENMFWYRQDPGLGLRLIYFSYDVKMKEKGDIPEGYSVSREKKERFSLILESASTNQTSMYLCVSSPRQGVGLEQYFGPGTRLTVT.

There are many counts of this clonotype. The chain couples TRBV10-1 to TRBJ1-1; D call uncertain. V lost 7 bases and J lost 6, with 0 bases in between. The CDR3 has 8 amino acids. Germline V CDR1 and CDR2: WNHNN, SYGVQD (reference sequence). In DNA form, the CDR3 reads TGCGCCAGCACTGAAGCTTTCTTT. Encoded protein: CASTEAFF.

The chain joins TRBV10-3 to TRBJ2-7; a possible D gene is TRBD1 (5 bases). The germline V gene has CDR1 ENHRY and CDR2 SYGVKD. The V and J ends lost 2 bases and 5 bases respectively, with 7 bases between them. CDR3 length: 12 amino acids. CDR3 in DNA: TGTGCCATCAGTGAGGACAGTGACGAGCAGTACTTC. Encoded protein: CAISEDSDEQYF.

This clonotype was seen at least ten times. The chain is built from TRBV6-2 or TRBV6-3 and TRBJ1-1; tentatively, D is TRBD1 (6 bases). V lost 2 bases and J lost 0, with 22 bases in between. This CDR3 has 19 amino acids. The germline CDR1 and CDR2 sequences are MNHEY and SVGEGT. The CDR3: CASSYTPSILTGLNTEAFF. CDR3 DNA: TGTGCCAGCAGTTACACCCCATCCATTTTGACAGGATTGAACACTGAAGCTTTCTTT.

This clonotype came up many times. V gene TRBV7-2 combines with J gene TRBJ2-3; either TRBD1 or TRBD2 may fit D (5 bases each). Germline V gives CDR1 SGHTA, CDR2 FQGNSA. This CDR3 has 14 amino acids. V was shortened by 8 bases and J by 5 bases, with 17 bases between the two germline ends. In nucleotides, the CDR3 is TGTGCCAGCGCGGTGGGGCTAGCACTAGATACGCAGTATTTT. It is translated as CASAVGLALDTQYF.

This clonotype was observed a handful of times. The chain combines TRBV6-5 with TRBJ2-4; D could derive from TRBD1 or TRBD2 (7 bases each). Looked up from germline, CDR1 is MNHEY and CDR2 is SVGAGI. This CDR3 has 14 amino acids. V was shortened by 2 bases and J by 7 bases, with 12 bases between the two germline ends. The CDR3 spells CASSYPGGGNIQYF. For the CDR3, the DNA is TGTGCCAGCAGTTACCCAGGGGGGGGGAACATTCAGTACTTC.

The chain has TRBV28 and TRBJ1-5; TRBD1 matches at 7 bases. This CDR3 has 12 residues. The germline gives CDR1 MDHEN, CDR2 SYDVKM. The V segment lost 9 bases and the J segment 12 bases; nucleotides outside the gene matches: 11. CDR3 nucleotides: TGTGCCAGGACCAATGGACAGGCCAACCAGCATTTT. This sequence encodes CARTNGQANQHF.

This clonotype was counted ten times or more. This chain links TRBV19 with TRBJ2-7; no clear D. The germline V gene encodes CDR1 LNHDA and CDR2 SQIVND (reference sequence). V lost 7 bases and J lost 1, with 14 bases in between. The CDR3 loop spans 14 amino acids. The DNA for the CDR3 is TGTGCCAGTACTGTAGTTTTAGGGTCCTACGAGCAGTACTTC. Translated, it gives CASTVVLGSYEQYF. Combining the CDR3 with reference TRBV19 and TRBJ2-7 gives the whole variable domain DGGITQSPKYLFRKEGQNVTLSCEQNLNHDAMYWYRQDPGQGLRLIYYSQIVNDFQKGDIAEGYSVSREKKESFPLTVTSAQKNPTAFYLCASTVVLGSYEQYFGPGTRLTVT.

This clonotype was seen repeatedly, ten times or more. The chain uses TRBV20-1 and TRBJ2-7, with a weak D call TRBD2 (5 bases). Germline CDR1 reads DFQATT; CDR2 reads SNEGSKA (reference sequence). Trimming shortened V by 5 bases and J by 1 base, and 9 bases separated the two germline ends. This CDR3 contains 12 residues. CDR3 loop: CSADGVSYEQYF. The CDR3 DNA sequence: TGCAGTGCTGACGGGGTTTCCTACGAGCAGTACTTC.